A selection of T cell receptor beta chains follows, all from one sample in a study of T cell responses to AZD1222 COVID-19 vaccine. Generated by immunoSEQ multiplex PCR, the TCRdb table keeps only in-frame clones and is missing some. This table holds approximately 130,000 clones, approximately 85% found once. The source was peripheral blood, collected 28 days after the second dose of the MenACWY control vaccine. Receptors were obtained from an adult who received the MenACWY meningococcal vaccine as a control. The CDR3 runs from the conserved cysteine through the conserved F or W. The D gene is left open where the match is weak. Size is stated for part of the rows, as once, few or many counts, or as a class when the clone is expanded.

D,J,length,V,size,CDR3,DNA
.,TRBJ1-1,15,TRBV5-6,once,CASSLGNAANTEAFF,TGTGCCAGCAGCCTGGGTAATGCAGCGAACACTGAAGCTTTCTTT
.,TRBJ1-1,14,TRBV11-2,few,CASSLVGGDTEAFF,TGTGCCAGCAGCTTAGTCGGGGGGGACACTGAAGCTTTCTTT
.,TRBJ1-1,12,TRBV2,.,CASSGQGPEAFF,TGTGCCAGCAGTGGTCAGGGCCCTGAAGCTTTCTTT
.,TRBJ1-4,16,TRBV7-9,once,CASSSRGFRSSGKLFF,TGTGCCAGCAGCTCAAGAGGGTTCCGAAGTTCTGGAAAACTGTTTTTT
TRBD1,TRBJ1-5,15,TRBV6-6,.,CASSTTGGSGQPQHF,TGTGCCAGCAGCACCACAGGGGGCTCCGGGCAGCCCCAGCATTTT
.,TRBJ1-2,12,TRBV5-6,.,CASSISTGGYTF,TGTGCCAGCAGCATTTCCACAGGAGGCTACACCTTC
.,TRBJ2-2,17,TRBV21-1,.,CASSRPGSQDHTGELFF,TGTGCCAGCAGCAGGCCCGGCAGCCAGGACCACACCGGGGAGCTGTTTTTT
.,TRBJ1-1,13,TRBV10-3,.,CANALSLDTEAFF,TGTGCCAACGCCCTAAGCCTGGACACTGAAGCTTTCTTT
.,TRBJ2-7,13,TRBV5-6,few,CASSSTGRYEQYF,TGTGCCAGCAGCTCGACAGGGAGGTACGAGCAGTACTTC
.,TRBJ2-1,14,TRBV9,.,CASSVIGAYNEQFF,TGTGCCAGCAGCGTCATCGGCGCGTACAATGAGCAGTTCTTC
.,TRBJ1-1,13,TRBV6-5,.,CASSYSRVTEAFF,TGTGCCAGCAGTTACTCGAGAGTCACTGAAGCTTTCTTT
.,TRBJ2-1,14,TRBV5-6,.,CASSGGASYNEQFF,TGTGCCAGCAGCGGCGGGGCCTCCTACAATGAGCAGTTCTTC
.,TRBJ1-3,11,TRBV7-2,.,CASRRGNTIYF,TGTGCCAGCAGGAGAGGAAACACCATATATTTT
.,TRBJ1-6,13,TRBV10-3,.,CAITSGEGSPLHF,TGTGCCATCACCTCGGGGGAGGGTTCACCCCTCCACTTT
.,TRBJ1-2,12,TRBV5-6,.,CASSEDSFGYTF,TGTGCCAGCAGCGAGGACAGTTTCGGCTACACCTTC
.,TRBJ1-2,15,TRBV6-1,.,CASSEHPGGNYGYTF,TGTGCCAGCAGTGAACATCCGGGGGGCAACTATGGCTACACCTTC
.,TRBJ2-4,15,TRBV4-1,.,CASRETGFAKNIQYF,TGCGCCAGCAGGGAAACAGGGTTCGCCAAAAACATTCAGTACTTC
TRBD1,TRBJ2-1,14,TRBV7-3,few,CASSQSTGANEQFF,TGTGCCAGCAGCCAATCGACAGGGGCCAATGAGCAGTTCTTC
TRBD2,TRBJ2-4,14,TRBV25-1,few,CASSASGSFYIQYF,TGTGCCAGCAGTGCTAGCGGGAGTTTTTACATTCAGTACTTC
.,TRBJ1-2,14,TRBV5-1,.,CASSFSDPGHGYTF,TGCGCCAGCAGCTTCTCCGACCCAGGGCACGGCTACACCTTC
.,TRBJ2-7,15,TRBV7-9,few,CASSQKEGFSYEQYF,TGTGCCAGCAGCCAGAAGGAAGGGTTCAGCTACGAGCAGTACTTC
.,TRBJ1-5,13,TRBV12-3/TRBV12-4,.,CASTKESNQPQHF,TGTGCCAGCACCAAGGAAAGCAATCAGCCCCAGCATTTT
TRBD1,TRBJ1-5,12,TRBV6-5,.,CATRGPNQPQHF,TGTGCCACCAGGGGGCCTAATCAGCCCCAGCATTTT
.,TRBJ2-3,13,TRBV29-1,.,CSVEPAVTDTQYF,TGCAGCGTTGAGCCAGCAGTCACAGATACGCAGTATTTT
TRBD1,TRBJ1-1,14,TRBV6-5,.,CASRADRVDTEAFF,TGTGCCAGCAGAGCGGACAGGGTCGACACTGAAGCTTTCTTT
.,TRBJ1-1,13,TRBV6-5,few,CASMRGANTEAFF,TGTGCCAGCATGCGGGGGGCCAACACTGAAGCTTTCTTT
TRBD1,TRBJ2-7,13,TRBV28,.,CASSTGGRYEQYF,TGTGCCAGCAGCACAGGGGGCCGGTACGAGCAGTACTTC
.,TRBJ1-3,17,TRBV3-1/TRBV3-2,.,CASSQDDPGAFGNTIYF,TGTGCCAGCAGCCAAGATGACCCGGGGGCTTTTGGAAACACCATATATTTT
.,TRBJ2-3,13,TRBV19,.,CASNRVGTDTQYF,TGTGCCAGCAACAGGGTAGGAACAGATACGCAGTATTTT
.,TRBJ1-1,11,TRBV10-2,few,CASSVSTEAFF,TGCGCCAGCAGTGTAAGCACTGAAGCTTTCTTT
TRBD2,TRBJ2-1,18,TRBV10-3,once,CAISASLAGGTIYNEQFF,TGTGCCATCAGTGCCTCGCTAGCGGGAGGGACAATCTACAATGAGCAGTTCTTC
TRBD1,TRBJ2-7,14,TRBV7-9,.,CASSSDRGTYEQYF,TGTGCCAGCAGCTCTGACAGGGGGACCTACGAGCAGTACTTC
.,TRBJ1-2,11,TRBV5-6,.,CASSLRFSYTF,TGTGCCAGCAGCTTGCGCTTCAGCTACACCTTC
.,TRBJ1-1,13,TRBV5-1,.,CASSSTGGTEAFF,TGCGCCAGCAGCTCCACAGGAGGGACTGAAGCTTTCTTT
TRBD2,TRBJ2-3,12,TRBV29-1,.,CSVVTSVDTQYF,TGCAGCGTTGTCACTAGCGTGGATACGCAGTATTTT
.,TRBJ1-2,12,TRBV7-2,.,CASSFYQGGYTF,TGTGCCAGCAGCTTCTACCAGGGAGGCTACACCTTC
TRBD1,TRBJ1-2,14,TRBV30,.,CAWSRQGLDYGYTF,TGTGCCTGGAGTCGACAGGGATTGGACTATGGCTACACCTTC
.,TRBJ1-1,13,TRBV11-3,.,CASSLDGGEVAFF,TGTGCCAGCAGCTTAGATGGAGGGGAAGTGGCTTTCTTT
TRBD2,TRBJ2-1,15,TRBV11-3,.,CASSLEAGGPWEQFF,TGTGCCAGCAGCTTGGAAGCGGGAGGGCCCTGGGAGCAGTTCTTC
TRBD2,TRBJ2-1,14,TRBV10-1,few,CASSGLAGQRGQFF,TGCGCCAGCAGTGGGCTAGCGGGCCAACGAGGGCAGTTCTTC
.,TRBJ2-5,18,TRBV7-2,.,CASSLPGSGGTGGGTQYF,TGTGCCAGCAGCTTACCTGGCTCCGGCGGGACGGGCGGAGGGACCCAGTACTTC
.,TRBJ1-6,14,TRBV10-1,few,CASSPSGENSPLHF,TGCGCCAGCAGTCCTTCAGGGGAAAATTCACCCCTCCACTTT
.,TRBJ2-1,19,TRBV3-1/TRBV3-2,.,CASSQDLGTGTSSYNEQFF,TGTGCCAGCAGCCAAGACTTGGGGACAGGGACTAGTTCCTACAATGAGCAGTTCTTC
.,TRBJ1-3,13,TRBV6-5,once,CASRFVGGNTIYF,TGTGCCAGCCGTTTCGTCGGCGGAAACACCATATATTTT
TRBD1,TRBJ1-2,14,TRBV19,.,CASSTRGAVYGYTF,TGTGCCAGTAGTACCAGGGGGGCAGTATATGGCTACACCTTC
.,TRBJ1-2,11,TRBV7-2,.,CASSFWGVKRF,TGTGCCAGCAGCTTCTGGGGGGTTAAACGCTTC
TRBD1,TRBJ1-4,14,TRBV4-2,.,CASSLGTAGEKLFF,TGTGCCAGCAGCCTAGGGACAGCCGGCGAAAAACTGTTTTTT
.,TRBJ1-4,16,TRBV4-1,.,CASSLIERQANEKLFF,TGCGCCAGCAGCCTAATAGAACGACAGGCTAATGAAAAACTGTTTTTT
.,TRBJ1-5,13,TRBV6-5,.,CASSYLPYQPQHF,TGTGCCAGCAGTTACTTACCCTATCAGCCCCAGCATTTT
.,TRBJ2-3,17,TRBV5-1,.,CASSKRLGQFGTDTQYF,TGCGCCAGCAGCAAACGCCTCGGACAGTTTGGCACAGATACGCAGTATTTT
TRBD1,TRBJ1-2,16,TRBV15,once,CATSRGGTGDGNGYTF,TGTGCCACCAGCAGGGGGGGGACAGGGGACGGAAATGGCTACACCTTC
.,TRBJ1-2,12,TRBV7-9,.,CASRRDGQSYTF,TGTGCCAGCAGACGAGACGGACAGTCTTACACCTTC
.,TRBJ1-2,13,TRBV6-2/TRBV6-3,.,CASSPAPLGGYTF,TGTGCCAGCAGTCCCGCCCCTCTCGGGGGCTACACCTTC
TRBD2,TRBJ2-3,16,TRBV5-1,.,CASSLGLAGSADTQYF,TGCGCCAGCAGCTTAGGCCTAGCGGGATCAGCAGATACGCAGTATTTT
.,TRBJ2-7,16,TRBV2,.,CASSDTAKANPHEQYF,TGTGCCAGCAGTGATACGGCGAAGGCGAATCCCCACGAGCAGTACTTC
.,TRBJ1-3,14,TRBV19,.,CASSEGYSGNTIYF,TGTGCCAGTAGTGAGGGCTACTCTGGAAACACCATATATTTT
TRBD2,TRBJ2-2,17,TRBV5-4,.,CASSREGSGGAVGELFF,TGTGCCAGCAGCCGAGAAGGGTCCGGGGGGGCTGTCGGGGAGCTGTTTTTT
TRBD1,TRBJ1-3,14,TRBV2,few,CASSLQGSGNTIYF,TGTGCCAGCAGTCTACAGGGGTCTGGAAACACCATATATTTT
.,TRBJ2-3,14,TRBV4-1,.,CASSRDRLTDTQYF,TGCGCCAGCAGCCGAGACAGACTCACAGATACGCAGTATTTT
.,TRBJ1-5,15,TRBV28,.,CASSLGGRSNQPQHF,TGTGCCAGCAGTTTAGGGGGCAGGAGCAATCAGCCCCAGCATTTT